This section outlines one T cell receptor beta chain sequence together with its context. The target of this receptor is not known. Qualities for individual bases were not recorded, and no much larger clone is one base off. The data originate from a study of shared clonotypes between healthy human individuals (TCRdb year 2020). For context, the study as a whole: A few men and two women, aged 18 to 49 years, made up the cohort. For each donor, CD4 naive and CD4 memory were each run on three plates, CD8 naive on two plates, and CD8 memory on one plate. The study deeply sequenced blood TCR repertoires of about five healthy adults to estimate repertoire size and the extent of clonotype sharing between individuals. To increase sequencing depth and limit assay-specific biases, different laboratories used diverse techniques to prepare libraries and sequence TCR repertoires. Per donor, leukapheresis produced somewhere between about 0.8 and 9 billion PBMCs. Results the study describes overall, beyond this receptor: Clonotypes shared by all four sorted-subset donors showed higher generation probabilities than non-shared clonotypes. Sharing across a few donors was observed for about 5% of naive CD4, under 4% of naive CD8, 2% to 2.5% of memory CD4, and around 0.4% of memory CD8 clonotypes. The genetic and exposure-history diversity represented was limited by the small number of donors. Only blood was sampled, and tissue TCR repertoires likely differ from those in blood. Even with the large sequencing depth, rarefaction of the sorted-subset datasets indicated that sequencing was incomplete. Pairwise subsampling indicated that sequencing depth was expected to affect the degree of clonotype sharing among donors. Estimated clonotype richness was generally larger for naive than for memory subsets.

The donors were healthy, HIV-negative adults who had no recently reported acute infections or vaccinations. Only Caucasian adults living in Nashville, Tennessee, USA were represented among the donors. CD4+ T cells were enriched by magnetic negative selection; naive cells were then positively selected on CD45RA, and the negative fraction formed the memory subset. After blood collection by leukapheresis, PBMCs were isolated using Ficoll-Histopaque density gradient centrifugation and then cryopreserved in the vapor phase of liquid nitrogen. Analytical flow cytometry was used to check the purity and quantity of each magnetically sorted T cell population. From each sorted fraction, genomic DNA was isolated and quantified by UV absorbance on a Nanodrop 2000c. Using the deep immunoSEQ assay, multiplex PCR amplified TCR CDR3 regions from genomic DNA. Extracted genomic DNA from each cell subset was spread evenly across all wells of several immunoSEQ 96-well plates, with each plate serving as a replicate. For sorted subsets, around 200 ng genomic DNA, equal to 25,000 to 35,000 T cell genomes, was loaded into each replicate PCR. The purified libraries were quantified using a Qubit 3.0 fluorometer, sized with a Bioanalyzer 2100, and then quantified again using the KAPA Library Quantification kit. Every immunoSEQ 96-well plate was sequenced on a dedicated single-read 150-cycle Illumina NextSeq 550 flow cell. The source study handled its data this way. The immunoSEQ output contained only junctional sequences without quality scores, so filtering could not match that applied to full-length reads. To assign V/J genes and CDR3, sequences were annotated against IMGT germline references using PyIR, a Python wrapper for IgBLAST v1.9. Reads with weak V/J assignments (E-value above 1e-6), missing CDR3, stop codons, out-of-frame junctions, or ambiguous translated residues were removed. A V3J clonotype was defined by an identical inferred V gene, J gene, and CDR3 amino acid sequence. Percentage overlap between repertoires was computed as shared unique clonotypes divided by the size of the smaller repertoire. Richness of each repertoire was evaluated using RTK rarefaction, the Chao1 estimator, and Recon v2.1 estimates of unobserved clonotypes. Generation probabilities for all TCRbeta clonotypes obtained by the gDNA method from a few donors were computed using OLGA. The table was pulled from immuneACCESS by TCRdb, which kept in-frame rearrangements only. Such tables lose some clones; where checked, under half of the loss comes from unresolved V genes, and the rest has no known cause. The DNA gave D and trimming, while V, J and clone size come from that table. The sample data list over a million clones, and about 96% of these were observed just once. Over 1% of the sample comes from the top ten.

Reading the germline V gene (reference sequence) gives CDR1 LNHNV and CDR2 YYDKDF. Inclusive of the bounding cysteine and phenylalanine, the CDR3 is 17 residues long. Just the 51-base CDR3 DNA is kept, in frame starting at base 1. The trim is 0 bases for V and 3 bases for J, with a gap of 16 bases between the germline ends. Sequencing used naive CD4+ T cells sorted from blood. The cell subset or site label, read with the paper, signifies: CD45RA+ positively selected. The clonotype comes from a man aged 30 to 45 in good health. Recombination linked TRBV15 to TRBJ2-3, with a tentative D gene TRBD2 over 6 matching bases. The CDR3 in this case is CATSRDPRRAGTDTQYF. The DNA reads as follows: TGTGCCACCAGCAGAGATCCTAGGAGGGCCGGTACAGATACGCAGTATTTT.